These T cell receptor beta chains were read from a single sample in a study of identical twins. One entry per CDR3 protein, called by TCRdb with MiXCR from the 5' RACE reads. The sample lists 1.5 million to 2 million distinct CDR3 sequences, less than 40% seen once, with around 0.3% in the top ten. The sample consisted of cord blood. The origin of the receptors is a newborn girl in good health. Both conserved end residues are part of each CDR3. Each record gives: J gene, clone size, D gene, V gene, CDR3 protein, CDR3 DNA. A D gene is named only where the DNA matches it firmly. Not every row has a clone size; where given, it reads once, few, many or a size class.

j_gene: TRBJ1-5; abundance: .; d_gene: TRBD1; v_gene: TRBV27; CDR3aa: CATRTGGSNQPQHF; CDR3nt: TGTGCCACTCGGACAGGGGGGTCCAATCAGCCCCAGCATTTT
j_gene: TRBJ1-1; abundance: .; d_gene: TRBD1; v_gene: TRBV10-3; CDR3aa: CAISATGGWGTEAFF; CDR3nt: TGTGCCATCAGTGCCACAGGGGGCTGGGGCACTGAAGCTTTCTTT
j_gene: TRBJ2-3; abundance: .; d_gene: .; v_gene: TRBV5-6; CDR3aa: CTSQLDRGTQWYF; CDR3nt: TGTACCAGCCAGTTAGACCGGGGCACGCAGTGGTATTTT
j_gene: TRBJ1-1; abundance: few; d_gene: .; v_gene: TRBV20-1; CDR3aa: CSARRVAEAFF; CDR3nt: TGCAGTGCCCGAAGGGTTGCTGAAGCTTTCTTT
j_gene: TRBJ2-7; abundance: .; d_gene: .; v_gene: TRBV5-1; CDR3aa: CASSLEMRGKGEQYF; CDR3nt: TGCGCCAGCAGCTTGGAAATGCGAGGCAAAGGCGAGCAGTACTTC
j_gene: TRBJ2-5; abundance: few; d_gene: TRBD2; v_gene: TRBV6-5; CDR3aa: CASSTTSGNEQYF; CDR3nt: TGTGCCAGCAGTACGACTAGCGGCAATGAGCAGTACTTC
j_gene: TRBJ1-2; abundance: .; d_gene: .; v_gene: TRBV14; CDR3aa: CAGPLRAGGYTF; CDR3nt: TGTGCCGGACCACTCAGGGCGGGGGGCTACACCTTC
j_gene: TRBJ2-3; abundance: few; d_gene: .; v_gene: TRBV20-1; CDR3aa: CSARELHSRELDTQYF; CDR3nt: TGCAGTGCTAGAGAGCTACATTCCAGGGAGCTGGATACGCAGTATTTT
j_gene: TRBJ2-1; abundance: .; d_gene: .; v_gene: TRBV7-2; CDR3aa: CASSLGGLDDYEQFF; CDR3nt: TGTGCCAGCAGCTTGGGAGGACTTGACGACTACGAGCAGTTCTTC
j_gene: TRBJ2-3; abundance: .; d_gene: TRBD1; v_gene: TRBV10-1; CDR3aa: CASSRTGTRDTQYF; CDR3nt: TGCGCCAGCAGTAGGACAGGGACGAGAGATACGCAGTATTTT
j_gene: TRBJ1-1; abundance: few; d_gene: .; v_gene: TRBV20-1; CDR3aa: CSAPELTPTEAFF; CDR3nt: TGCAGTGCCCCGGAACTCACGCCCACTGAAGCTTTCTTT
j_gene: TRBJ2-1; abundance: many; d_gene: TRBD2; v_gene: TRBV3-1; CDR3aa: CASSQDGRAYNEQFF; CDR3nt: TGTGCCAGCAGCCAAGACGGGAGGGCCTACAATGAGCAGTTCTTC
j_gene: TRBJ2-3; abundance: many; d_gene: .; v_gene: TRBV5-1; CDR3aa: CASSSGTNTDTQYF; CDR3nt: TGCGCCAGCAGCTCCGGGACAAACACAGATACGCAGTATTTT
j_gene: TRBJ2-4; abundance: .; d_gene: .; v_gene: TRBV7-9; CDR3aa: CASSSGRSLAKNIQYF; CDR3nt: TGTGCCAGCTCCTCGGGCCGTAGTTTAGCCAAAAACATTCAGTACTTC
j_gene: TRBJ2-1; abundance: few; d_gene: TRBD2; v_gene: TRBV7-8; CDR3aa: CASSLIWLAGGYNEQFF; CDR3nt: TGTGCCAGCAGCTTGATATGGCTAGCGGGAGGCTACAATGAGCAGTTCTTC
j_gene: TRBJ2-5; abundance: few; d_gene: TRBD2; v_gene: TRBV20-1; CDR3aa: CSARPTSREQYF; CDR3nt: TGCAGTGCCAGACCGACTAGCCGTGAGCAGTACTTC
j_gene: TRBJ2-1; abundance: .; d_gene: TRBD2; v_gene: TRBV10-3; CDR3aa: CAIRLGLAANEQFF; CDR3nt: TGTGCCATCAGATTGGGACTAGCGGCCAATGAGCAGTTCTTC
j_gene: TRBJ1-6; abundance: few; d_gene: .; v_gene: TRBV28; CDR3aa: CASSSPGLWSSYNSPLHF; CDR3nt: TGTGCCAGCAGTTCTCCGGGACTCTGGAGCTCCTATAATTCACCCCTCCACTTT
j_gene: TRBJ2-1; abundance: .; d_gene: .; v_gene: TRBV29-1; CDR3aa: CSVHETRYNEQFF; CDR3nt: TGCAGCGTTCACGAGACTAGGTACAATGAGCAGTTCTTC
j_gene: TRBJ1-2; abundance: once; d_gene: .; v_gene: TRBV5-1; CDR3aa: CASSSDLSGLGGYTF; CDR3nt: TGCGCCAGCAGCTCGGACCTATCCGGGCTGGGGGGCTACACCTTC
j_gene: TRBJ1-5; abundance: .; d_gene: TRBD1; v_gene: TRBV6-4; CDR3aa: CASSEQGSSQPQHF; CDR3nt: TGTGCCAGCAGTGAACAGGGGAGTAGTCAGCCCCAGCATTTT
j_gene: TRBJ2-1; abundance: few; d_gene: .; v_gene: TRBV6-5; CDR3aa: CASSQYSLNEQFF; CDR3nt: TGTGCCAGCAGCCAGTATAGCCTCAATGAGCAGTTCTTC
j_gene: TRBJ2-4; abundance: .; d_gene: .; v_gene: TRBV5-5; CDR3aa: CASSFLTAKNIQYF; CDR3nt: TGTGCCAGCAGCTTTTTAACGGCCAAAAACATTCAGTACTTC
j_gene: TRBJ1-1; abundance: .; d_gene: TRBD1; v_gene: TRBV7-2; CDR3aa: CASSLVGPGTGSSEAFF; CDR3nt: TGTGCCAGCAGCTTAGTTGGTCCCGGGACAGGGAGTAGTGAAGCTTTCTTT
j_gene: TRBJ2-3; abundance: few; d_gene: .; v_gene: TRBV9; CDR3aa: CASSATGRGVDTQYF; CDR3nt: TGTGCCAGCAGCGCGACAGGGAGGGGTGTAGATACGCAGTATTTT
j_gene: TRBJ2-1; abundance: .; d_gene: TRBD2; v_gene: TRBV5-1; CDR3aa: CASSLVLAVYNEQFF; CDR3nt: TGCGCCAGCAGCTTGGTACTAGCGGTTTACAATGAGCAGTTCTTC
j_gene: TRBJ2-7; abundance: few; d_gene: .; v_gene: TRBV20-1; CDR3aa: CSALPRGRYEQYF; CDR3nt: TGCAGTGCGCTCCCCAGGGGTCGTTACGAGCAGTACTTC
j_gene: TRBJ2-1; abundance: many; d_gene: TRBD2; v_gene: TRBV27; CDR3aa: CASSVTSGRANEQFF; CDR3nt: TGTGCCAGCAGTGTCACTAGCGGGAGGGCCAATGAGCAGTTCTTC
j_gene: TRBJ2-7; abundance: .; d_gene: .; v_gene: TRBV15; CDR3aa: CATSRDRWGHHEQYF; CDR3nt: TGTGCCACCAGCAGAGATCGGTGGGGACATCACGAGCAGTACTTC
j_gene: TRBJ1-6; abundance: .; d_gene: .; v_gene: TRBV3-1; CDR3aa: CANSQEWGPVYNSPLHF; CDR3nt: TGTGCCAACAGCCAAGAGTGGGGTCCTGTATATAATTCACCCCTCCACTTT
j_gene: TRBJ1-1; abundance: .; d_gene: TRBD1; v_gene: TRBV7-9; CDR3aa: CASSRPGQVTEAFF; CDR3nt: TGTGCCAGCAGCCGCCCCGGACAGGTCACTGAAGCTTTCTTT
j_gene: TRBJ2-3; abundance: few; d_gene: .; v_gene: TRBV3-1; CDR3aa: CASSVHGGDTQYF; CDR3nt: TGTGCCAGCAGCGTACATGGGGGAGATACGCAGTATTTT
j_gene: TRBJ2-2; abundance: few; d_gene: .; v_gene: TRBV11-1; CDR3aa: CASSLAGGWELFF; CDR3nt: TGTGCCAGCAGCTTAGCGGGCGGCTGGGAGCTGTTTTTT
j_gene: TRBJ1-2; abundance: .; d_gene: TRBD1; v_gene: TRBV25-1; CDR3aa: CASSEYKGQGEDYGYTF; CDR3nt: TGTGCCAGCAGTGAATATAAGGGACAGGGGGAAGACTATGGCTACACCTTC
j_gene: TRBJ2-7; abundance: .; d_gene: TRBD2; v_gene: TRBV4-1; CDR3aa: CASSHNSASGGNEQYF; CDR3nt: TGCGCCAGCAGCCATAATAGCGCTAGCGGGGGGAATGAGCAGTACTTC
j_gene: TRBJ2-5; abundance: .; d_gene: TRBD2; v_gene: TRBV9; CDR3aa: CASSVDRGGLETQYF; CDR3nt: TGTGCCAGCAGCGTAGATCGGGGGGGGCTGGAGACCCAGTACTTC
j_gene: TRBJ2-7; abundance: .; d_gene: .; v_gene: TRBV2; CDR3aa: CATYSNTYEQYF; CDR3nt: TGTGCCACCTACAGCAACACCTACGAGCAGTACTTC
j_gene: TRBJ1-1; abundance: .; d_gene: .; v_gene: TRBV4-1; CDR3aa: CASSQGAGTQEAFF; CDR3nt: TGCGCCAGCAGCCAAGGGGCCGGGACCCAGGAAGCTTTCTTT
j_gene: TRBJ1-1; abundance: few; d_gene: TRBD1; v_gene: TRBV7-2; CDR3aa: CASSQNRGANTEAFF; CDR3nt: TGTGCCAGCAGCCAAAACAGGGGGGCTAACACTGAAGCTTTCTTT
j_gene: TRBJ1-2; abundance: few; d_gene: .; v_gene: TRBV7-2; CDR3aa: CASSLARHNGYTF; CDR3nt: TGTGCCAGCAGCTTAGCCCGTCATAATGGCTACACCTTC
j_gene: TRBJ1-1; abundance: .; d_gene: TRBD1; v_gene: TRBV29-1; CDR3aa: CSGGDSLNTEAFF; CDR3nt: TGCAGCGGTGGGGACAGTTTGAACACTGAAGCTTTCTTT
j_gene: TRBJ2-5; abundance: .; d_gene: TRBD2; v_gene: TRBV6-4; CDR3aa: CASSVSGTSGALTYNEQYF; CDR3nt: TGTGCCAGCAGTGTATCAGGGACTAGCGGGGCCTTAACCTACAATGAGCAGTACTTC
j_gene: TRBJ1-1; abundance: few; d_gene: TRBD1; v_gene: TRBV4-1; CDR3aa: CASSQLTGGNTEAFF; CDR3nt: TGCGCCAGCAGCCAACTGACAGGGGGGAACACTGAAGCTTTCTTT
j_gene: TRBJ2-1; abundance: .; d_gene: TRBD2; v_gene: TRBV5-1; CDR3aa: CASSFLAGYSYNEQSF; CDR3nt: TGCGCCAGCAGCTTTCTAGCGGGTTACTCCTACAATGAGCAGTCCTTC
j_gene: TRBJ2-7; abundance: .; d_gene: .; v_gene: TRBV28; CDR3aa: CASSRESSYNEQYF; CDR3nt: TGTGCCAGCAGCCGGGAGAGCTCCTACAATGAGCAGTACTTC
j_gene: TRBJ1-5; abundance: .; d_gene: .; v_gene: TRBV3-1; CDR3aa: CASSQSGSQPQHF; CDR3nt: TGTGCCAGCAGCCAGTCAGGGAGTCAGCCCCAGCATTTT
j_gene: TRBJ2-7; abundance: few; d_gene: TRBD2; v_gene: TRBV20-1; CDR3aa: CSARDLASGIYEQYF; CDR3nt: TGCAGTGCTAGAGATTTGGCTAGCGGGATCTACGAGCAGTACTTC
j_gene: TRBJ2-5; abundance: many; d_gene: .; v_gene: TRBV29-1; CDR3aa: CSVSQQETQYF; CDR3nt: TGCAGCGTCTCCCAGCAAGAGACCCAGTACTTC
j_gene: TRBJ1-5; abundance: few; d_gene: .; v_gene: TRBV9; CDR3aa: CASSVSPSRNQPQHF; CDR3nt: TGTGCCAGCAGCGTGTCTCCATCCCGAAATCAGCCCCAGCATTTT
j_gene: TRBJ2-1; abundance: .; d_gene: TRBD2; v_gene: TRBV3-1; CDR3aa: CASSPGLAGAYNGQFF; CDR3nt: TGTGCCAGCAGCCCGGGACTAGCGGGGGCCTACAATGGGCAGTTCTTC
j_gene: TRBJ1-2; abundance: .; d_gene: TRBD1; v_gene: TRBV20-1; CDR3aa: CSATGQGTYGYTF; CDR3nt: TGCAGTGCGACTGGACAGGGGACGTATGGCTACACCTTC
j_gene: TRBJ1-2; abundance: .; d_gene: .; v_gene: TRBV10-1; CDR3aa: CASSAQWNYGYTF; CDR3nt: TGCGCCAGCAGTGCTCAGTGGAACTATGGCTACACCTTC
j_gene: TRBJ2-1; abundance: .; d_gene: .; v_gene: TRBV20-1; CDR3aa: CSARAGGNEQVF; CDR3nt: TGCAGTGCTAGAGCCGGGGGTAATGAGCAGGTCTTC
j_gene: TRBJ2-5; abundance: few; d_gene: TRBD2; v_gene: TRBV20-1; CDR3aa: CSARSPNAGEQYF; CDR3nt: TGCAGTGCTAGAAGTCCTAACGCGGGGGAGCAGTACTTC
j_gene: TRBJ1-1; abundance: few; d_gene: .; v_gene: TRBV4-1; CDR3aa: CASSQGQGAIRREAFF; CDR3nt: TGCGCCAGCAGCCAAGGGCAGGGAGCAATTCGTAGAGAAGCTTTCTTT
j_gene: TRBJ2-1; abundance: .; d_gene: .; v_gene: TRBV12-3/TRBV12-4; CDR3aa: CASSLNIGGESSYNEQFF; CDR3nt: TGTGCCAGCAGTTTAAACATAGGGGGGGAAAGCTCCTACAATGAGCAGTTCTTC
j_gene: TRBJ2-3; abundance: few; d_gene: TRBD2; v_gene: TRBV5-6; CDR3aa: CASRRTSGAGADTQYF; CDR3nt: TGTGCCAGCAGAAGGACTAGCGGGGCGGGGGCAGATACGCAGTATTTT
j_gene: TRBJ2-7; abundance: .; d_gene: TRBD2; v_gene: TRBV20-1; CDR3aa: CSGLAGNYNEQYF; CDR3nt: TGCAGTGGCCTAGCGGGGAACTACAATGAGCAGTACTTC
j_gene: TRBJ2-7; abundance: .; d_gene: TRBD2; v_gene: TRBV4-2; CDR3aa: CASSQEAGGLEQYF; CDR3nt: TGTGCCAGCAGCCAAGAAGCGGGAGGGCTCGAGCAGTACTTC
j_gene: TRBJ2-5; abundance: .; d_gene: TRBD2; v_gene: TRBV20-1; CDR3aa: CSARTSVQETQYF; CDR3nt: TGCAGTGCGAGGACTAGTGTTCAAGAGACCCAGTACTTC